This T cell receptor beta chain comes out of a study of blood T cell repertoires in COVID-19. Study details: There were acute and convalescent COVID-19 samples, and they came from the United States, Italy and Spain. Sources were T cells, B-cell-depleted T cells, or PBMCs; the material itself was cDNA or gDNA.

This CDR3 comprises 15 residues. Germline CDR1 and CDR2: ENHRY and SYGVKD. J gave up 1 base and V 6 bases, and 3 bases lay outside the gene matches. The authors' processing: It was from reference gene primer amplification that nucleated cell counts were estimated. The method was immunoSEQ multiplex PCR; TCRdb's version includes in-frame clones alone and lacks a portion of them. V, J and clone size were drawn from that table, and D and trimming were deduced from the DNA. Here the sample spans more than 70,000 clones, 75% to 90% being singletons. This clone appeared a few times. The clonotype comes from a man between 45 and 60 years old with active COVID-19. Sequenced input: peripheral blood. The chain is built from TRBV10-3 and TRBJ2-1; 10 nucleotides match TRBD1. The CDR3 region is CAISGQGGSYNEQFF. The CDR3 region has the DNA TGTGCCATCAGCGGACAGGGGGGATCCTACAATGAGCAGTTCTTC.